The rows below give T cell receptor beta chains drawn from one sample of a study of cytomegalovirus exposure and HLA in healthy donors. The table came from immunoSEQ multiplex PCR; TCRdb's copy has only in-frame clones and leaves some out. The repertoire holds some 70,000 clones, with around 70% as singletons. Sequenced sample: PBMCs. The receptor set was obtained from a male donor in good health and CMV-seropositive. The CDR3 runs from the conserved cysteine through the conserved F or W. A D gene is named only where the DNA matches it firmly. Clone size is stated in some rows and not others, as once, few, many or a class when expanded.

clone size: once
D gene: TRBD1
V gene: TRBV18
J gene: TRBJ1-2
CDR3 DNA: TGTGCCAGCTCACCGCGGACAGGGGATGTCGGCTACACCTTC
CDR3 protein: CASSPRTGDVGYTF

clone size: -
D gene: TRBD1
V gene: TRBV4-1
J gene: TRBJ2-7
CDR3 DNA: TGCGCCAGCAGCCAAGAGGAGGGACAGGGGGCAGCGGAGCAGTACTTC
CDR3 protein: CASSQEEGQGAAEQYF

clone size: few
D gene: TRBD2
V gene: TRBV5-1
J gene: TRBJ2-5
CDR3 DNA: TGCGCCAGCAGCTTGGCCGGGGGGAGACGAGAGACCCAGTACTTC
CDR3 protein: CASSLAGGRRETQYF

clone size: -
D gene: TRBD1
V gene: TRBV5-1
J gene: TRBJ1-1
CDR3 DNA: TGCGCCAGCAGAACTTCGGGACAGGGGGTCGCTGAAGCTTTCTTT
CDR3 protein: CASRTSGQGVAEAFF

clone size: -
D gene: TRBD1
V gene: TRBV4-1
J gene: TRBJ2-7
CDR3 DNA: TGCGCCAGCAGCCACCAACAGGGGCCCTACGAGCAGTACTTC
CDR3 protein: CASSHQQGPYEQYF

clone size: -
D gene: -
V gene: TRBV30
J gene: TRBJ1-5
CDR3 DNA: TGTGCCTGGAGTATCGCAGGTAGTGCCAATCAGCCCCAGCATTTT
CDR3 protein: CAWSIAGSANQPQHF

clone size: -
D gene: -
V gene: TRBV4-1
J gene: TRBJ1-6
CDR3 DNA: TGCGCCAGCAGCCAAGACGGAGATTCACCCCTCCACTTT
CDR3 protein: CASSQDGDSPLHF

clone size: -
D gene: TRBD1
V gene: TRBV4-3
J gene: TRBJ1-2
CDR3 DNA: TGCGCCAGCAGCCAAGAAATCCCGACAGGGGACATCTATGGCTACACCTTC
CDR3 protein: CASSQEIPTGDIYGYTF

clone size: few
D gene: -
V gene: TRBV27
J gene: TRBJ2-3
CDR3 DNA: TGTGCCAGCGGAGGCGGAGTTTTGGATACGCAGTATTTT
CDR3 protein: CASGGGVLDTQYF

clone size: -
D gene: TRBD1
V gene: TRBV6-1
J gene: TRBJ1-2
CDR3 DNA: TGTGCCAGCAGTGAAGGTGGGACAGGGGACTTCTATGGCTACACCTTC
CDR3 protein: CASSEGGTGDFYGYTF

clone size: -
D gene: TRBD1
V gene: TRBV27
J gene: TRBJ2-3
CDR3 DNA: TGTGCCAGCAGCCGAGACAGGGGCGGGACAGATACGCAGTATTTT
CDR3 protein: CASSRDRGGTDTQYF

clone size: -
D gene: TRBD1
V gene: TRBV5-1
J gene: TRBJ2-3
CDR3 DNA: TGCGCCAGCAGCTACAAGGGGGCCAGCACAGATACGCAGTATTTT
CDR3 protein: CASSYKGASTDTQYF

clone size: -
D gene: -
V gene: TRBV12-5
J gene: TRBJ2-5
CDR3 DNA: TGTGCTAGTGGACCGCAGGGAGGCCAAGAGACCCAGTACTTC
CDR3 protein: CASGPQGGQETQYF

clone size: few
D gene: -
V gene: TRBV15
J gene: TRBJ1-4
CDR3 DNA: TGTGCCACCAGCGGAGGGGACGCAGGGGCAAGGGAAAAACTGTTTTTT
CDR3 protein: CATSGGDAGAREKLFF

clone size: -
D gene: TRBD2
V gene: TRBV4-3
J gene: TRBJ2-2
CDR3 DNA: TGCGCCAGCAGCCTCCTCGGGGGGGCCAGCACCGGGGAGCTGTTTTTT
CDR3 protein: CASSLLGGASTGELFF

clone size: -
D gene: TRBD2
V gene: TRBV10-3
J gene: TRBJ2-5
CDR3 DNA: TGTGCCATCAGAGGCGGGCTTGGTAGCGGGGGCGCACAAGAGACCCAGTACTTC
CDR3 protein: CAIRGGLGSGGAQETQYF

clone size: -
D gene: TRBD2
V gene: TRBV29-1
J gene: TRBJ2-3
CDR3 DNA: TGCAGCGTTGCCGGGGGGTATAGCACAGATACGCAGTATTTT
CDR3 protein: CSVAGGYSTDTQYF

clone size: -
D gene: -
V gene: TRBV10-2
J gene: TRBJ1-3
CDR3 DNA: TGCGCCAGCAGTGAAAACAGAGGAGGCTCTGGAAACACCATATATTTT
CDR3 protein: CASSENRGGSGNTIYF

clone size: few
D gene: TRBD2
V gene: TRBV30
J gene: TRBJ2-1
CDR3 DNA: TGTGCCTGGAGGAGACTAGCGGGAGTTACCAGGAATGAGCAGTTCTTC
CDR3 protein: CAWRRLAGVTRNEQFF

clone size: -
D gene: -
V gene: TRBV10-1
J gene: TRBJ2-2
CDR3 DNA: TGCGCCAGCAGTACAGGGACGTTGAAGACCGGGGAGCTGTTTTTT
CDR3 protein: CASSTGTLKTGELFF

clone size: -
D gene: TRBD1
V gene: TRBV11-2
J gene: TRBJ2-3
CDR3 DNA: TGTGCCAGCAGCTTCACAGGGACAGGGTCTAGCACAGATACGCAGTATTTT
CDR3 protein: CASSFTGTGSSTDTQYF

clone size: -
D gene: -
V gene: TRBV18
J gene: TRBJ2-1
CDR3 DNA: TGTGCCAGCTCACCACCGGTAAGGGGCAATGAGCAGTTCTTC
CDR3 protein: CASSPPVRGNEQFF

clone size: -
D gene: TRBD2
V gene: TRBV30
J gene: TRBJ2-5
CDR3 DNA: TGTGCCTGGATCCCGGGGGGCCAAGAGACCCAGTACTTC
CDR3 protein: CAWIPGGQETQYF

clone size: -
D gene: TRBD1
V gene: TRBV7-2
J gene: TRBJ1-1
CDR3 DNA: TGTGCCAGCAGCTTAGGTAGGGGGCCAATCAACACTGAAGCTTTCTTT
CDR3 protein: CASSLGRGPINTEAFF

clone size: few
D gene: TRBD1
V gene: TRBV5-6
J gene: TRBJ2-1
CDR3 DNA: TGTGCCAGCAGCTTACGACAGGGCTCCTACAATGAGCAGTTCTTC
CDR3 protein: CASSLRQGSYNEQFF

clone size: -
D gene: -
V gene: TRBV7-2
J gene: TRBJ1-2
CDR3 DNA: TGTGCCAGCAGCCCAGTCCCTCAGGGGAGACTCTATGGCTACACCTTC
CDR3 protein: CASSPVPQGRLYGYTF

clone size: -
D gene: -
V gene: TRBV4-1
J gene: TRBJ1-4
CDR3 DNA: TGCGCCAGCAGCCACCCCGGGGAGGCTCAGGAACTGTTTTTT
CDR3 protein: CASSHPGEAQELFF

clone size: -
D gene: -
V gene: TRBV4-1
J gene: TRBJ2-2
CDR3 DNA: TGCGCCAGCAACCGAATTGGGGGGAGGCCCGGGGAGCTGTTTTTT
CDR3 protein: CASNRIGGRPGELFF

clone size: -
D gene: -
V gene: TRBV5-1
J gene: TRBJ2-3
CDR3 DNA: TGCGCCAGCAGCTTGGAAGGGCGGGGCAACACAGATACGCAGTATTTT
CDR3 protein: CASSLEGRGNTDTQYF

clone size: -
D gene: TRBD1
V gene: TRBV29-1
J gene: TRBJ1-1
CDR3 DNA: TGCAGCGTTGACCACCAGGGGGCGTCTTCTGAAGCTTTCTTT
CDR3 protein: CSVDHQGASSEAFF

clone size: -
D gene: -
V gene: TRBV6-6
J gene: TRBJ1-6
CDR3 DNA: TGTGCCAGCAGCACTAGCTCCTATAATTCACCCCTCCACTTT
CDR3 protein: CASSTSSYNSPLHF

clone size: -
D gene: TRBD2
V gene: TRBV29-1
J gene: TRBJ2-1
CDR3 DNA: TGCAGCGTGGCAACTAGCGGGAGTATGTATGAGCAGTTCTTC
CDR3 protein: CSVATSGSMYEQFF

clone size: -
D gene: TRBD1
V gene: TRBV29-1
J gene: TRBJ1-2
CDR3 DNA: TGCAGCGTTGGGGACAGGGTCCGCTATGGCTACACCTTC
CDR3 protein: CSVGDRVRYGYTF

clone size: -
D gene: -
V gene: TRBV2
J gene: TRBJ2-1
CDR3 DNA: TGTGCCAGCAGCCCACGTGAGGAGCAGTTCTTC
CDR3 protein: CASSPREEQFF

clone size: -
D gene: TRBD2
V gene: TRBV25-1
J gene: TRBJ2-2
CDR3 DNA: TGTGCCAGCAGGGGACTAGCTAACACCGGGGAGCTGTTTTTT
CDR3 protein: CASRGLANTGELFF

clone size: -
D gene: TRBD1
V gene: TRBV5-6
J gene: TRBJ1-4
CDR3 DNA: TGTGCCAGCAGCTTGTATGAGACAGGGACTGGGGGAAGAGAAAAACTGTTTTTT
CDR3 protein: CASSLYETGTGGREKLFF

clone size: -
D gene: -
V gene: TRBV7-3
J gene: TRBJ2-7
CDR3 DNA: TGTGCCAGCAGCTTAGTTGGCCCCTACGAGCAGTACTTC
CDR3 protein: CASSLVGPYEQYF

clone size: few
D gene: -
V gene: TRBV5-1
J gene: TRBJ2-1
CDR3 DNA: TGCGCCAGCAGGGTTGGCCCTAATGAGCAGTTCTTC
CDR3 protein: CASRVGPNEQFF

clone size: few
D gene: TRBD1
V gene: TRBV5-1
J gene: TRBJ1-3
CDR3 DNA: TGCGCCAGCAGCACGGGACAGCCGGGAAACACCATATATTTT
CDR3 protein: CASSTGQPGNTIYF

clone size: -
D gene: TRBD2
V gene: TRBV9
J gene: TRBJ2-7
CDR3 DNA: TGTGCCAGCAGCGTAGCGGGGCGGGAGATCGACGAGCAGTACTTC
CDR3 protein: CASSVAGREIDEQYF